This T cell receptor beta chain was sequenced during a study of blood T cells in healthy people across ages. The use of a sample-barcoded 5' primer and a J-beta primer mix characterized a second PCR of roughly 6 to 12 cycles. Every cDNA was tagged by a template-switch adaptor with 12 random nucleotides. A single record per CDR3 protein comes from TCRdb applying MiXCR to the 5' RACE reads. The table has fewer than 1 million distinct CDR3 sequences, around 42% seen once. The study drew donors from healthy Caucasian individuals in Russia aged roughly 6 to 90. Each sample provided at least 6 micrograms of extracted total RNA. This CDR3 contains 18 residues. From germline, CDR1 is LGHDT and CDR2 YNNKEL (reference sequence). V lost 4 bases and J lost 6; bases outside the gene matches: 13.

The material sequenced was blood. The origin of this receptor is a man aged 55 to 70 in good health. The rearrangement uses TRBV3-1 and TRBJ2-7; 15 bases line up with TRBD2. The CDR3 bases are TGTGCCAGCAGCCCTGGACTAGCGGGGGGGCCTATGGTCCGCGAGCAGTACTTC. This gives the protein CASSPGLAGGPMVREQYF.